These 21 T cell receptor beta chains came from one sample sequenced in a study of blood T cell repertoires in COVID-19. Only in-frame clones appear in the TCRdb table, and some are missing; sequencing was by immunoSEQ multiplex PCR. The top ten clones hold around 20% of a sample with about 70,000 clones, around 85% of them seen once. Specimen: peripheral blood. All receptors come from a woman over 75 with acute or convalescent COVID-19.

The J gene is TRBJ2-1, the V gene TRBV10-1, with 8 bases matching TRBD1. V shed 1 base, J shed 10 bases, and the junction held 9 bases outside the gene matches. The CDR3 has 15 amino acids. The V gene's germline CDR1 is WNHNN and CDR2 SYGVQD (reference sequence). DNA of the CDR3: TGCGCCAGCAGTGAGTTGGCAGGGGGCGCGGGGGAGCAGTTCTTC. This translates into CASSELAGGAGEQFF.

By share, this clone counts as medium-sized. V usage is TRBV7-9 and J usage is TRBJ1-2; D gene unclear. The ends were cut back, 5 bases at V and 7 bases at J, with 8 bases in the middle. CDR3 length: 11 amino acids. CDR1 is SEHNR and CDR2 is FQNEAQ in the germline V gene (reference sequence). CDR3 residues: CASSRPGGYTF. The CDR3 DNA sequence: TGTGCCAGCAGCCGACCGGGTGGCTACACCTTC.

This clone was picked up one time. V gene TRBV4-2 combines with J gene TRBJ1-6; the match to TRBD1 covers 8 bases. Germline V gives CDR1 LGHNA, CDR2 YNFKEQ. The V and J ends lost 5 bases and 5 bases, in that order; junction bases with no gene match: 2. This CDR3 is 14 amino acids long. CDR3 residues: CASSLDRDNSPLHF. Written as DNA, the CDR3 is TGTGCCAGCAGCTTGGACAGGGATAATTCACCCCTCCACTTT.

The chain joins TRBV19 to TRBJ2-5; 8 nucleotides align to TRBD2. CDR3 size: 14 residues. Germline V gene lookup returns CDR1 LNHDA and CDR2 SQIVND (reference sequence). V lost 8 bases to trimming and J lost 5 bases; unmatched junction nucleotides: 10. CDR3 region: CASSGSSGVETQYF. For the CDR3, the DNA is TGTGCCAGTTCCGGTAGTAGCGGGGTCGAGACCCAGTACTTC. Full variable domain (rest looked up from reference TRBV19 and TRBJ2-5): DGGITQSPKYLFRKEGQNVTLSCEQNLNHDAMYWYRQDPGQGLRLIYYSQIVNDFQKGDIAEGYSVSREKKESFPLTVTSAQKNPTAFYLCASSGSSGVETQYFGPGTRLLVL.

V and J are TRBV7-2 and TRBJ2-3; 10 nucleotides match TRBD2. This CDR3 contains 15 residues. Trimming took 3 bases from V and 4 from J; bases not matched to a gene: 4. Germline assignment: CDR1 SGHTA and CDR2 FQGNSA. This chain's CDR3 is CASSFLAGESDTQYF. CDR3 DNA sequence: TGTGCCAGCAGCTTTCTAGCGGGGGAGTCAGATACGCAGTATTTT.

The genes are TRBV10-3 and TRBJ1-5; no clear D gene. The CDR3 consists of 15 residues. Trimming cost V 2 bases and J 10 bases, with 18 bases left between them. Germline V gene lookup returns CDR1 ENHRY and CDR2 SYGVKD. Here the CDR3 DNA reads TGTGCCATCAGTGAGAGTACGGGGAGGGAATTCCCCCAGCATTTT. Residues: CAISESTGREFPQHF.

The chain links TRBV7-9 to TRBJ2-3; maybe TRBD2 (6 bases). The CDR3 runs to 16 residues. CDR1 SEHNR and CDR2 FQNEAQ come from the germline V gene (reference sequence). V was trimmed by 5 bases and J by 3 bases, leaving 18 bases between them. CDR3 sequence (DNA): TGTGCCAGCAGCAAACGGGAGCGGTCAAAGACAGATACGCAGTATTTT. Its protein is CASSKRERSKTDTQYF.

This clone has just one count. Additional DNA sequences in this sample encode the identical CDR3. CDR3 DNA: TGTGCCAGCAGCTTAAGCGGGGGGTCCTACACAGATACGCAGTATTTT. It codes for CASSLSGGSYTDTQYF. The gene calls are TRBV11-2 and TRBJ2-3; TRBD2 matches 9 bases. CDR1 is SGHAT, CDR2 FQNNGV, per germline. The CDR3 has 16 residues. Trimming at V came to 2 bases and at J to 2 bases, leaving 5 bases not matched to a gene.

The rearrangement uses TRBV29-1 and TRBJ1-1; possible D gene TRBD1, 6 bases. V lost 7 bases and J lost 2, with 23 bases in between. This CDR3 comprises 16 residues. The V gene's germline CDR1 is SQVTM and CDR2 ANQGSEA. This chain's CDR3 is CSAAGRGMGVNTEAFF. CDR3 nucleotides: TGCAGCGCCGCCGGTAGGGGGATGGGGGTAAACACTGAAGCTTTCTTT. The full variable domain, rest sourced from reference TRBV29-1 and TRBJ1-1, is SAVISQKPSRDICQRGTSLTIQCQVDSQVTMMFWYRQQPGQSLTLIATANQGSEATYESGFVIDKFPISRPNLTFSTLTVSNMSPEDSSIYLCSAAGRGMGVNTEAFFGQGTRLTVV.

This clone was observed at least ten times. This chain links TRBV9 with TRBJ2-7; 8 positions match TRBD1. This CDR3 has 16 amino acids. J was trimmed by 7 bases and V by 2 bases; bases with no gene match: 14. Per germline, CDR1 SGDLS and CDR2 YYNGEE. The CDR3: CASSVAPATGGGEQYF. Written as DNA, the CDR3 is TGTGCCAGCAGCGTCGCCCCCGCCACAGGGGGTGGTGAGCAGTACTTC.

This sequence joins TRBV18 and TRBJ2-2, with a tentative D call TRBD1 (5 bases). CDR3 size: 15 residues. Germline assignment: CDR1 KGHSH and CDR2 LQKENI. Trimming cost V 3 bases and J 5 bases, with 13 bases left between them. In nucleotides, the CDR3 is TGTGCCAGCTCACCCCGCTCTCAGGGAACCGGGGAGCTGTTTTTT. Its translation: CASSPRSQGTGELFF.

The gene calls are TRBV28 and TRBJ2-2; a possible D gene is TRBD2 (7 bases). The germline CDR1 and CDR2 sequences are MDHEN and SYDVKM. V shed 11 bases and J shed 4 bases, with 17 bases lying between them. This CDR3 contains 14 residues. CDR3: CASKRGGATGELFF. CDR3 bases: TGTGCCTCCAAGAGGGGGGGAGCCACCGGGGAGCTGTTTTTT.

The V gene is TRBV5-1, the J gene TRBJ2-1; the match to TRBD2 covers 15 bases. With 4 bases clipped from V and 9 bases from J, the junction kept 8 bases outside the gene matches. Germline CDR1 is SGHRS and CDR2 is YFSETQ. The CDR3 runs 16 residues. CDR3 region: CASSPGLAGGYVEQFF. As DNA, the CDR3 is TGCGCCAGCAGCCCCGGACTAGCGGGAGGGTACGTTGAGCAGTTCTTC.

This clone was found once. The genes are TRBV6-1 and TRBJ2-7; D gene unclear. V lost 2 bases to trimming and J lost 0 bases, with 14 bases between them. Germline V gene data show CDR1 as MNHNS and CDR2 as SASEGT. This CDR3 is 16 amino acids long. CDR3 in DNA: TGTGCCAGCAGTGAACTTAAGTTCGGAGCCTCCTACGAGCAGTACTTC. This encodes CASSELKFGASYEQYF.

This clone showed up just once. This chain links TRBV29-1 with TRBJ1-2; D is possibly TRBD1 (5 bases). Between the trimmed V and J ends, which lost 5 bases and 3 bases, there was a span of 13 bases. This CDR3 has 13 amino acids. Germline V gene data show CDR1 as SQVTM and CDR2 as ANQGSEA. CDR3 nucleotides: TGCAGCGTTTTTGGGGGGACCTACTATGGCTACACCTTC. Amino acids: CSVFGGTYYGYTF.

This chain links TRBV6-1 with TRBJ2-1; 9 nucleotides align to TRBD2. The germline V gene has CDR1 MNHNS and CDR2 SASEGT. This CDR3 spans 16 amino acids. V dropped 4 bases and J dropped 7; count of bases not matched to a gene: 11. Here the CDR3 DNA reads TGTGCCAGCAGTGGCTGGACTGGCGGGGGGGCTAATGAGCAGTTCTTC. Amino acids: CASSGWTGGGANEQFF.

The chain has TRBV28 and TRBJ1-1; D unclear. The germline gives CDR1 MDHEN, CDR2 SYDVKM. The CDR3 has 11 amino acids. The DNA of the CDR3 is TGTTCGATTGAAGAACAGACTGAAGCTTTCTTT. It specifies CSIEEQTEAFF.

This chain links TRBV4-1 with TRBJ2-7, with TRBD2 matching over 13 bases. The CDR3 runs to 20 residues. The germline CDR1 and CDR2 sequences are MGHRA and YSYEKL. The V gene end was trimmed by 4 bases and the J gene end by 3 bases; junction bases not matched to a gene: 18. CDR3 DNA: TGCGCCAGCAGCCTAGAGAGGACTAGCGGGAGCCCGGGGTATTACTACGAGCAGTACTTC. Its protein is CASSLERTSGSPGYYYEQYF.

The J gene is TRBJ2-7, the V gene TRBV9; 9 nucleotides line up with TRBD1. The CDR3 runs 15 residues. Germline V gene lookup returns CDR1 SGDLS and CDR2 YYNGEE. Losses at the gene ends were 0 bases for V and 5 bases for J; bases not matched to a gene: 6. The CDR3 nucleotides read TGTGCCAGCAGCGTAGCGTGGGACAGGGCACACGAGCAGTACTTC. Its protein is CASSVAWDRAHEQYF.

The chain joins TRBV3-1 (or the pseudogene TRBV3-2) to TRBJ1-5; 8 nucleotides line up with TRBD1. V shed 4 bases and J 6 bases; nucleotides not matched to a gene: 2. This CDR3 has 13 residues. Germline CDR1 is LGHDT and CDR2 is YNNKEL (reference sequence). CDR3 protein: CASSPGGGQPQHF. In DNA, the CDR3 is TGTGCCAGCAGCCCAGGGGGCGGTCAGCCCCAGCATTTT.

J is TRBJ1-3 and V is TRBV3-1 (or the pseudogene TRBV3-2), with D tentatively TRBD1 (5 bases). There are 14 residues in the CDR3. From germline, CDR1 is LGHDT and CDR2 YNNKEL (reference sequence). Trimming took 6 bases from V and 4 from J, leaving 13 bases between them. Here the CDR3 DNA reads TGTGCCAGCAGACGCCAGGGATACGGAAACACCATATATTTT. Translating gives CASRRQGYGNTIYF.